The source of this T cell receptor (beta chain) is a study of long-term antiretroviral therapy in people with HIV. The libraries were made with immunoSEQ v3.0 at survey level. Assay: immunoSEQ multiplex PCR; the TCRdb copy retains only in-frame clones and omits some. This repertoire shows around 25,000 clones, about 88% found once; its top ten account for approximately 3.8%. Trimming took 3 bases from V and 1 from J, leaving 15 bases between them. CDR3 size: 16 residues. Germline V gene data show CDR1 as MNHNS and CDR2 as SASEGT. V gene TRBV6-1 combines with J gene TRBJ1-1; D possibly corresponds to TRBD1 (6 bases). The clonotype was recovered from a woman in her twenties or thirties with HIV. This specimen consisted of unsorted PBMCs, obtained 1.9 years after starting antiretroviral therapy. The chain's CDR3 is CASSEGGRPANTEAFF. The CDR3 DNA sequence: TGTGCCAGCAGTGAGGGGGGGCGGCCCGCGAACACTGAAGCTTTCTTT.